One sample yielded the 17 T cell receptor beta chains listed below, sequenced in a study of blood T cell repertoires in COVID-19. Profiling relied on immunoSEQ multiplex PCR, and the TCRdb table lists in-frame clones only, not all of them. The sample lists tens of thousands of clones; around four fifths were seen once. The specimen was peripheral blood. These receptors were taken from a man aged 50 or older with acute or convalescent COVID-19.

In DNA form, the CDR3 reads TGTGCCAGCCAGGGGGAAGAGACCCAGTACTTC. Its protein is CASQGEETQYF. The J gene is TRBJ2-5, the V gene TRBV18; 7 bases align to TRBD1. Germline CDR1 reads KGHSH; CDR2 reads LQKENI. There are 11 residues in the CDR3. V trimming: 8 bases; J trimming: 3 bases; junction bases outside the gene matches: 0.

V gene TRBV7-2 combines with J gene TRBJ1-5, with TRBD1 identical over 11 bases. Trimming removed 5 bases from V and 7 bases from J; junction bases left unmatched: 7. CDR3 length equals 15 residues. CDR1 is SGHTA and CDR2 is FQGNSA in the germline V gene. CDR3 loop: CASSLRTGGTQPQHF. The CDR3 region has the DNA TGTGCCAGCAGCCTACGGACAGGGGGCACCCAGCCCCAGCATTTT.

A few counts support this clone. The chain has TRBV27 and TRBJ1-6; D unresolved. V was clipped by 2 bases and J by 7 bases, with 15 bases between them. The CDR3 is 16 amino acids. The germline V gene encodes CDR1 MNHEY and CDR2 SMNVEV (reference sequence). As DNA, the CDR3 is TGTGCCAGCAGTTTAATGGCTGTGCCCCCAAATTCACCCCTCCACTTT. It is translated as CASSLMAVPPNSPLHF.

In its sample, this clone was seen once. J is TRBJ1-5 and V is TRBV24-1, with D uncertain. There are 14 residues in the CDR3. Germline V gene sequence: CDR1 KGHDR, CDR2 SFDVKD. V lost 6 bases and J 5 bases, leaving 13 bases between the germline ends. CDR3 nucleotide sequence: TGTGCCACCAGTAGGGCGGGTTTTGATCAGCCCCAGCATTTT. Translation gives CATSRAGFDQPQHF.

This chain joins TRBV5-5 and TRBJ1-2; D gene unclear. The CDR3 has 14 amino acids. Trimming removed 1 base at V and 1 base at J, with 8 bases between. CDR1 is SGHKS and CDR2 is YYEKEE in the germline V gene (reference sequence). The CDR3 region has the DNA TGTGCCAGCAGCTTGAACAGTTTTAACTATGGCTACACCTTC. This translates into CASSLNSFNYGYTF.

This clone was observed a handful of times. The gene calls are TRBV7-9 and TRBJ1-1; D is unclear. Germline V gene sequence: CDR1 SEHNR, CDR2 FQNEAQ (reference sequence). This CDR3 comprises 12 residues. V was cut by 6 bases and J by 0 bases, with 5 bases left in between. The CDR3 nucleotides are TGTGCCAGCAGGTCTATGAACACTGAAGCTTTCTTT. This translates into CASRSMNTEAFF. Full variable domain (remainder filled in from reference TRBV7-9 and TRBJ1-1): DTGVSQNPRHKITKRGQNVTFRCDPISEHNRLYWYRQTLGQGPEFLTYFQNEAQLEKSRLLSDRFSAERPKGSFSTLEIQRTEQGDSAMYLCASRSMNTEAFFGQGTRLTVV.

This chain links TRBV7-8 with TRBJ2-4; 12 nucleotides line up with TRBD2. Germline-derived CDR1 and CDR2 are SGHVS and FQNEAQ. With V trimmed by 1 base and J by 4 bases, 8 bases remained unmatched. The CDR3 loop spans 18 amino acids. The CDR3 is CASSLEWTSGTKKNIQYF. CDR3 nucleotides: TGTGCCAGCAGCTTAGAGTGGACTAGCGGGACGAAAAAAAACATTCAGTACTTC.

The V call is TRBV12-5, the J call TRBJ1-6, with 8 bases fitting TRBD1. Germline assignment: CDR1 LGHNT and CDR2 FRNRAP. The V gene end was trimmed by 6 bases and the J gene end by 5 bases; junction bases not matched to a gene: 15. This CDR3 is 18 amino acids long. CDR3 nucleotide sequence: TGTGCTAGTGGACCCGGACAGGGTTCATCTCTCCATAATTCACCCCTCCACTTT. This sequence encodes CASGPGQGSSLHNSPLHF.

This chain links TRBV6-1 with TRBJ1-1, with D perhaps matching TRBD1 (6 bases). This CDR3 comprises 15 residues. V lost 2 bases and J lost 6, with 16 bases in between. The germline V gene has CDR1 MNHNS and CDR2 SASEGT. DNA of the CDR3: TGTGCCAGCAGTGAAACTCGCTCGACAGGCGCTGAAGCTTTCTTT. It encodes CASSETRSTGAEAFF.

V usage is TRBV2 and J usage is TRBJ1-4; D gene ambiguous. V was clipped by 3 bases and J by 4 bases, with 15 bases between them. The germline gives CDR1 SNHLY, CDR2 FYNNEI. The CDR3 contains 16 residues. CDR3 in DNA: TGTGCCAGCAGTGATTACTCCCAGACTCGTAATGAAAAACTGTTTTTT. As protein: CASSDYSQTRNEKLFF.

For the CDR3, the DNA is TGTGCCAGCAGCTTAGAGACTTCCTATGGCTACACCTTC. Its protein product is CASSLETSYGYTF. The chain carries TRBV7-2 and TRBJ1-2; D is ambiguous. Per germline, CDR1 SGHTA and CDR2 FQGNSA. CDR3 length: 13 amino acids. With 1 base removed from V and 4 bases from J, the gap between germline ends came to 7 bases.

CDR3: CAIKSLLKGVRGGRDLTYNEQFF. The CDR3 DNA sequence: TGCGCCATCAAGTCTCTTTTGAAAGGGGTCCGGGGGGGAAGAGATTTGACCTACAATGAGCAGTTCTTC. The chain couples TRBV10-2 to TRBJ2-1; 8 nucleotides match TRBD2. The CDR3 runs 23 residues. Trimming took 10 bases from V and 2 from J; bases not matched to a gene: 34. The germline V gene has CDR1 WSHSY and CDR2 SAAADI.

The J gene is TRBJ2-3, the V gene TRBV5-1, with 7 bases that match TRBD1. CDR1 and CDR2 (germline): SGHRS, YFSETQ. This CDR3 comprises 14 residues. J gave up 2 bases and V 4 bases, and 4 bases lay outside the gene matches. The CDR3 DNA is TGCGCCAGCAGCCTGACAGGGTACACAGATACGCAGTATTTT. This translates into CASSLTGYTDTQYF.

This chain links TRBV7-2 with TRBJ2-2, with D uncertain. Deletions cut 3 bases from V and 6 bases from J, with 5 bases between. Germline V gene lookup returns CDR1 SGHTA and CDR2 FQGNSA. This CDR3 has 12 amino acids. The chain's CDR3 is CASSFSPGELFF. The CDR3 DNA reads TGTGCCAGCAGCTTCTCCCCCGGGGAGCTGTTTTTT. Looking up the rest from reference TRBV7-2 and TRBJ2-2 gives the full variable domain: GAGVSQSPSNKVTEKGKDVELRCDPISGHTALYWYRQSLGQGLEFLIYFQGNSAPDKSGLPSDRFSAERTGGSVSTLTIQRTQQEDSAVYLCASSFSPGELFFGEGSRLTVL.

This clone was counted a single time. This chain joins TRBV19 and TRBJ1-5, with D maybe TRBD1 (5 bases). The CDR3 consists of 14 residues. The V and J ends lost 1 base and 3 bases respectively, with 7 bases between them. Germline lookup yields CDR1 LNHDA and CDR2 SQIVND (reference sequence). The CDR3 DNA sequence: TGTGCCAGTAGTATAGGACAGACCAATCAGCCCCAGCATTTT. Translating gives CASSIGQTNQPQHF.

The gene calls are TRBV7-6 and TRBJ2-1; D is undetermined. V dropped 2 bases and J dropped 5 bases, with 19 bases sitting between them. CDR1 is SGHVS, CDR2 FNYEAQ, per germline. CDR3 size: 17 residues. CDR3 protein: CASSLSFVGSVNNEQFF. As DNA, the CDR3 is TGTGCCAGCAGCTTAAGTTTTGTCGGTTCGGTGAACAATGAGCAGTTCTTC.

The rearrangement joins TRBV4-3 to TRBJ2-3, with 11 bases aligning to TRBD2. The CDR3 spans 18 residues. The V gene's germline CDR1 is LGHNA and CDR2 YSLEER. Trimming at V came to 0 bases and at J to 1 base, leaving 6 bases not matched to a gene. CDR3 sequence reads: CASSQDSGGAVGTDTQYF. CDR3 bases: TGCGCCAGCAGCCAAGATAGCGGGGGGGCCGTCGGCACAGATACGCAGTATTTT.